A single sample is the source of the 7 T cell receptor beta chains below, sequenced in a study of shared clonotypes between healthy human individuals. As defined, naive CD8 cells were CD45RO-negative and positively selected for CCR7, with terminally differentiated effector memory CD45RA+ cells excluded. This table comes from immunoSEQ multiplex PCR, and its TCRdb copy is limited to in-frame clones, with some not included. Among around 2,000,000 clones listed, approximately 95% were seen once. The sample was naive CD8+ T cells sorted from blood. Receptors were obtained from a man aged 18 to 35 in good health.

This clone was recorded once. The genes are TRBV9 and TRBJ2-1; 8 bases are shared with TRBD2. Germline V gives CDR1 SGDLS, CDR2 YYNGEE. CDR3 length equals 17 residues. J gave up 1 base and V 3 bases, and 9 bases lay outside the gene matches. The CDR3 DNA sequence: TGTGCCAGCAGCGGATACTCCGGGACTAGTTCCTACAATGAGCAGTTCTTC. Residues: CASSGYSGTSSYNEQFF. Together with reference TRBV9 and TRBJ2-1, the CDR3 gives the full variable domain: DSGVTQTPKHLITATGQRVTLRCSPRSGDLSVYWYQQSLDQGLQFLIQYYNGEERAKGNILERFSAQQFPDLHSELNLSSLELGDSALYFCASSGYSGTSSYNEQFFGPGTRLTVL.

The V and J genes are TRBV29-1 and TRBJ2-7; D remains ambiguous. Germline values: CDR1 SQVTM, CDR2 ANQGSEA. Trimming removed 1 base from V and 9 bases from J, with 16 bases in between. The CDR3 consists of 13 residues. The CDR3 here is CSVEGSGIPGQYF. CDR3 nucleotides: TGCAGCGTTGAAGGATCAGGTATCCCCGGGCAGTACTTC.

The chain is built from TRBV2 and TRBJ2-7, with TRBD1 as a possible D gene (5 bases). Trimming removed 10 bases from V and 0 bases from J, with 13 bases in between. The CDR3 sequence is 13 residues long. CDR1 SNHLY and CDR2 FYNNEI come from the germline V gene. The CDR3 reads CATQGEPSYEQYF. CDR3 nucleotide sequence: TGTGCCACCCAAGGGGAACCCTCCTACGAGCAGTACTTC.

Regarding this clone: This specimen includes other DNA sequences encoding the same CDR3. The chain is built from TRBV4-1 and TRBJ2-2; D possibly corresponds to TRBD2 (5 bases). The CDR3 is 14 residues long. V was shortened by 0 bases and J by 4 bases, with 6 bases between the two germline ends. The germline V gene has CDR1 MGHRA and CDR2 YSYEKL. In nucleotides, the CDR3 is TGCGCCAGCAGCCAAGAAGGGAGCACCGGGGAGCTGTTTTTT. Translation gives CASSQEGSTGELFF.

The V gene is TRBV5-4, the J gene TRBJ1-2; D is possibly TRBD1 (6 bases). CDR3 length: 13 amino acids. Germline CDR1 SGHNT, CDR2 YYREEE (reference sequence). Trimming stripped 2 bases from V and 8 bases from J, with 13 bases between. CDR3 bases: TGTGCCAGCAGCTTTAACGGGGGCACCGGCTACACCTTC. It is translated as CASSFNGGTGYTF.

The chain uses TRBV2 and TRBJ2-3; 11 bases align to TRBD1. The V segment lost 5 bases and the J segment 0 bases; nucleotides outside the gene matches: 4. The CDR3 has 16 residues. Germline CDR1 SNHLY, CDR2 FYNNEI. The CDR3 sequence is CASSRTGGYSTDTQYF. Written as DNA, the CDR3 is TGTGCCAGCAGTCGGACAGGGGGCTATAGCACAGATACGCAGTATTTT.

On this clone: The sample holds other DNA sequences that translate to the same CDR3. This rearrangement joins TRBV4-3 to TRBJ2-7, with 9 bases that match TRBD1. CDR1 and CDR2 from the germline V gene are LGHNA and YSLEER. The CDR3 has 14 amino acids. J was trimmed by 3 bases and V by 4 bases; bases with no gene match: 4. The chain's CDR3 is CASSPGQGSYEQYF. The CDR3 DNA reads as TGCGCCAGCAGCCCCGGACAGGGGAGCTACGAGCAGTACTTC.